This T cell receptor beta chain is drawn from a study of T cell responses to AZD1222 COVID-19 vaccine. Germline loops: CDR1 SGHRS, CDR2 YFSETQ. The CDR3 is 17 amino acids. Trimming at V came to 5 bases and at J to 1 base, leaving 8 bases not matched to a gene. Sequenced by immunoSEQ multiplex PCR; TCRdb stores in-frame clones only, minus some. The table has 96,000 or so clones, nearly 90% seen once. The rearrangement links TRBV5-1 to TRBJ2-1; TRBD2 matches at 11 bases. The source of this sequence is an adult in good health. Specimen: peripheral blood, collected on day 0 of AZD1222 vaccination. DNA of the CDR3: TGCGCCAGCAGTTATAGCGGGGGGGCCGGGTCCTACAATGAGCAGTTCTTC. The encoded protein is CASSYSGGAGSYNEQFF.